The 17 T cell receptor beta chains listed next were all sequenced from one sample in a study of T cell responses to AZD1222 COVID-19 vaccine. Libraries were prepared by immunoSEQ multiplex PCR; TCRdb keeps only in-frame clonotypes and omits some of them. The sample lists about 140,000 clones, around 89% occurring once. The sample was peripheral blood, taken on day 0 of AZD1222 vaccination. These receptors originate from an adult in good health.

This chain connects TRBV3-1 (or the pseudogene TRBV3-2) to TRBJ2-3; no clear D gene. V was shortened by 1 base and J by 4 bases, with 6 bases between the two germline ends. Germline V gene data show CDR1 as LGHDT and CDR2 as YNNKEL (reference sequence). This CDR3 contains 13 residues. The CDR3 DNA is TGTGCCAGCAGCCAAGTACTCCCAGATACGCAGTATTTT. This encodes CASSQVLPDTQYF.

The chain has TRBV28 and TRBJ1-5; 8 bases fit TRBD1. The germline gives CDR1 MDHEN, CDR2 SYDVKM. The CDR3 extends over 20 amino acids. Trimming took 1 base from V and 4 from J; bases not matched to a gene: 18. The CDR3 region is CASSLYWPTRQGLQNQPQHF. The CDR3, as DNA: TGTGCCAGCAGTTTATATTGGCCCACACGACAGGGGTTGCAAAATCAGCCCCAGCATTTT. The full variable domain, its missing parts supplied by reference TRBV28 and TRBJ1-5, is DVKVTQSSRYLVKRTGEKVFLECVQDMDHENMFWYRQDPGLGLRLIYFSYDVKMKEKGDIPEGYSVSREKKERFSLILESASTNQTSMYLCASSLYWPTRQGLQNQPQHFGDGTRLSIL.

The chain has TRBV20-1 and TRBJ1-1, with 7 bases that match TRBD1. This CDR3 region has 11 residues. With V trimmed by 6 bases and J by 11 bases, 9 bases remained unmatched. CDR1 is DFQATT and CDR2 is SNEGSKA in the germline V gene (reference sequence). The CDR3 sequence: CSARQGSLAFF. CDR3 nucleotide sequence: TGCAGTGCCAGACAGGGATCTTTGGCTTTCTTT.

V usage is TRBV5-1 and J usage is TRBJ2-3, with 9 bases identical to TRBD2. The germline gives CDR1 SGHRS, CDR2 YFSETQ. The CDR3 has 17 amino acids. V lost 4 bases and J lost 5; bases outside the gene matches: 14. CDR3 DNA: TGCGCCAGCAGCCGAAATCCGACTAGCGGAGGCCAAGATACGCAGTATTTT. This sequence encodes CASSRNPTSGGQDTQYF.

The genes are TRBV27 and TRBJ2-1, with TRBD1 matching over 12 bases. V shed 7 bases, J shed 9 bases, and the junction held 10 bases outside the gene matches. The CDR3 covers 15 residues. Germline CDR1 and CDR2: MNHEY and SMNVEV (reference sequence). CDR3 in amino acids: CASTPAGQGAREQFF. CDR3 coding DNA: TGTGCCAGCACACCCGCGGGACAGGGGGCGCGTGAGCAGTTCTTC.

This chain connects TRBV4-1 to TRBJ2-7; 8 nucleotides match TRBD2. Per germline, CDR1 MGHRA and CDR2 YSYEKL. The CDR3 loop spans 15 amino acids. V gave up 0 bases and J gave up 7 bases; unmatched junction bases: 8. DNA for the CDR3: TGCGCCAGCAGCCAAGACAGAGCGGGAGTGGGAGAGCAGTACTTC. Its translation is CASSQDRAGVGEQYF.

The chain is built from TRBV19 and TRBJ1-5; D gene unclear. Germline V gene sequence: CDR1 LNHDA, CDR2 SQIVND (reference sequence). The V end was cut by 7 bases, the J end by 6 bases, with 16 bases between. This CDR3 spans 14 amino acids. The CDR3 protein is CASTPRSIVQPQHF. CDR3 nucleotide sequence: TGTGCCAGTACCCCGAGATCCATTGTTCAGCCCCAGCATTTT.

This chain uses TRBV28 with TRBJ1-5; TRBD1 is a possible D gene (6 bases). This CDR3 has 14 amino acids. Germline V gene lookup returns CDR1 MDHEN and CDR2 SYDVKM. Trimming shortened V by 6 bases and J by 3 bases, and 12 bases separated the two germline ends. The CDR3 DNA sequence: TGTGCCAGCAGCTGGGGGCAGAACAATCAGCCCCAGCATTTT. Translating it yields CASSWGQNNQPQHF. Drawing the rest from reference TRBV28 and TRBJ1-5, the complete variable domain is DVKVTQSSRYLVKRTGEKVFLECVQDMDHENMFWYRQDPGLGLRLIYFSYDVKMKEKGDIPEGYSVSREKKERFSLILESASTNQTSMYLCASSWGQNNQPQHFGDGTRLSIL.

CDR3 in DNA: TGTGCCAGCAGTTTCTTTAGCGGGAGGGCCCCCGGGGAGCTGTTTTTT. This gives the protein CASSFFSGRAPGELFF. V gene TRBV28 combines with J gene TRBJ2-2; 11 bases are shared with TRBD2. The CDR3 covers 16 residues. CDR1 and CDR2 from the germline V gene are MDHEN and SYDVKM. V was pared by 3 bases and J by 6 bases, with 6 bases of the junction left unmatched. Filled out from reference TRBV28 and TRBJ2-2, the complete variable domain reads DVKVTQSSRYLVKRTGEKVFLECVQDMDHENMFWYRQDPGLGLRLIYFSYDVKMKEKGDIPEGYSVSREKKERFSLILESASTNQTSMYLCASSFFSGRAPGELFFGEGSRLTVL.

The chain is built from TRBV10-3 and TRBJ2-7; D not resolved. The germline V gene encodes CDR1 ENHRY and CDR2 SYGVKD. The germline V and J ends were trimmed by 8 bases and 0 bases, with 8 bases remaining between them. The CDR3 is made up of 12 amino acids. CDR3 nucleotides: TGTGCCATCGGAGAATTCTCCTACGAGCAGTACTTC. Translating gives CAIGEFSYEQYF.

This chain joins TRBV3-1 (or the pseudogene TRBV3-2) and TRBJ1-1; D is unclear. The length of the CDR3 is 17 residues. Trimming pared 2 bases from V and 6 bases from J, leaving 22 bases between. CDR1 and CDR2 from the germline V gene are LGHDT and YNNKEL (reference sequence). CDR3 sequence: CASSQSRWAPGRAEAFF. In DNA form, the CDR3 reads TGTGCCAGCAGCCAAAGTCGTTGGGCCCCTGGAAGGGCTGAAGCTTTCTTT.

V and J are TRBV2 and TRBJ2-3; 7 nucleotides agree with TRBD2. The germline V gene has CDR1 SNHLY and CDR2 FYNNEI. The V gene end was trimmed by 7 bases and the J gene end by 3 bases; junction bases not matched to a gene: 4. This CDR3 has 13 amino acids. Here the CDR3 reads CASTGGVTDTQYF. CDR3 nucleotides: TGTGCCAGCACTGGGGGGGTAACAGATACGCAGTATTTT.

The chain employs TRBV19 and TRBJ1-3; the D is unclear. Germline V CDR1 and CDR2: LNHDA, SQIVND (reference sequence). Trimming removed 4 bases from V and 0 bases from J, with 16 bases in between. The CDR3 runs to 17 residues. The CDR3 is CASSTRQDGTSGNTIYF. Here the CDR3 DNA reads TGTGCCAGTAGTACCCGTCAAGACGGTACCTCTGGAAACACCATATATTTT.

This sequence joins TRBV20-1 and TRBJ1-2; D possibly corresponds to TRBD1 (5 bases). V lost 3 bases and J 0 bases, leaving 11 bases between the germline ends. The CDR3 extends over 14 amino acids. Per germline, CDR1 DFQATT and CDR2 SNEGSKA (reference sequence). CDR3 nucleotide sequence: TGCAGTGCTAGTTCCCAGGGCTCTAACTATGGCTACACCTTC. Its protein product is CSASSQGSNYGYTF.

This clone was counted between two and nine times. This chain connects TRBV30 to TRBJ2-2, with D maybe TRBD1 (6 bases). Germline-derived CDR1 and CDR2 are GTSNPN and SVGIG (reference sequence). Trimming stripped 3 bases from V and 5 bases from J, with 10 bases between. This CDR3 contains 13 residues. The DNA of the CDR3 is TGTGCCTGGAGGGGACAAGTAACCGGGGAGCTGTTTTTT. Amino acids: CAWRGQVTGELFF. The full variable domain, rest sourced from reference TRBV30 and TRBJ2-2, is SQTIHQWPATLVQPVGSPLSLECTVEGTSNPNLYWYRQAAGRGLQLLFYSVGIGQISSEVPQNLSASRPQDRQFILSSKKLLLSDSGFYLCAWRGQVTGELFFGEGSRLTVL.

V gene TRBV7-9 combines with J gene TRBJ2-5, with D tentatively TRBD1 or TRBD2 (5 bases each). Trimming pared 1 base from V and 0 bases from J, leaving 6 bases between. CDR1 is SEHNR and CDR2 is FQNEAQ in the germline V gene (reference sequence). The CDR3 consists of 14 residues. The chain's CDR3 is CASSLGGNQETQYF. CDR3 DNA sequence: TGTGCCAGCAGCTTAGGGGGGAACCAAGAGACCCAGTACTTC.

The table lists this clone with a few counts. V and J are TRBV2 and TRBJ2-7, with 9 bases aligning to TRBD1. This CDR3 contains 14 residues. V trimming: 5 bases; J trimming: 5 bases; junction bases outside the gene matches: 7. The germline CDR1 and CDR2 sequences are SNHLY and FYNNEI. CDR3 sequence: CASSTGTGSHEQYF. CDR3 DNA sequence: TGTGCCAGCAGTACCGGGACAGGGAGTCACGAGCAGTACTTC.